The 13 T cell receptor beta chains listed next were all sequenced from one sample in a study of blood T cells in healthy people across ages. A second roughly 7 to 12 cycle PCR used barcoded and J-beta primers. From the 5' RACE reads, TCRdb called clonotypes with MiXCR, one entry per CDR3 protein. The sample lists about 580,000 distinct CDR3 sequences; around 48% were seen once. Sequencing was carried out using blood. These receptor sequences come from a man at least 80 years old in good health.

This clonotype occurred a few times. The rearrangement joins TRBV20-1 to TRBJ1-2; TRBD1 is a possible D gene (6 bases). Germline loops: CDR1 DFQATT, CDR2 SNEGSKA (reference sequence). Trimming took off 6 bases at V and 5 bases at J, with 13 bases between the two ends. This CDR3 spans 12 amino acids. The CDR3 sequence is CSASQGTYGYTF. As DNA, the CDR3 is TGCAGTGCCTCCCAGGGGACGTATGGCTACACCTTC.

The V and J genes are TRBV7-3 and TRBJ2-1, with 7 bases aligning to TRBD2. Germline CDR1 SGHTA, CDR2 FQGTGA. Trimming removed 5 bases from V and 0 bases from J; junction bases left unmatched: 16. CDR3 length equals 19 residues. The CDR3 DNA follows: TGTGCCAGCAGCCGGCTGGGATCGAGCGGGATTAGCTCCTACAATGAGCAGTTCTTC. Translating gives CASSRLGSSGISSYNEQFF.

The chain couples TRBV7-2 to TRBJ2-1, with TRBD2 identical over 9 bases. Germline-derived CDR1 and CDR2 are SGHTA and FQGNSA. The junction had 8 bases not matched to a gene; V was cut back by 5 bases and J by 9 bases. The CDR3 contains 14 residues. The CDR3 nucleotides are TGTGCCAGCAGCCGTGGACTAGCGTCCGTTGAGCAGTTCTTC. As protein: CASSRGLASVEQFF.

This clonotype was seen more than once but under ten times. This chain uses TRBV7-2 with TRBJ2-5; 7 nucleotides align to TRBD1. Per germline, CDR1 SGHTA and CDR2 FQGNSA. Trimming removed 4 bases from V and 7 bases from J; junction bases left unmatched: 9. This CDR3 has 14 residues. Here the CDR3 DNA reads TGTGCCAGCAGCTCAGGACAGGCCGTCGGGACCCAGTACTTC. Encoded protein: CASSSGQAVGTQYF.

The chain employs TRBV10-3 and TRBJ1-6; 8 bases are a match to TRBD1. The germline CDR1 and CDR2 sequences are ENHRY and SYGVKD. The CDR3 loop spans 14 amino acids. The V gene end was trimmed by 2 bases and the J gene end by 8 bases; junction bases not matched to a gene: 2. In DNA, the CDR3 is TGTGCCATCAGTGAGGGACAGGGAGATTCACCCCTCCACTTT. It specifies CAISEGQGDSPLHF.

This chain uses TRBV3-1 with TRBJ2-3; D gene uncertain. The CDR3 loop spans 15 amino acids. Germline CDR1 and CDR2: LGHDT and YNNKEL (reference sequence). Trimming shortened V by 1 base and J by 4 bases, and 12 bases separated the two germline ends. The CDR3 DNA is TGTGCCAGCAGCCAAGTTGTTACAATCGCAGATACGCAGTATTTT. As protein: CASSQVVTIADTQYF.

This clonotype was seen repeatedly, ten times or more. The chain uses TRBV5-1 and TRBJ2-4; 9 bases align to TRBD1. The CDR3 totals 14 residues. Looked up from germline, CDR1 is SGHRS and CDR2 is YFSETQ. V shed 4 bases, J shed 7 bases, and the junction held 6 bases outside the gene matches. CDR3 nucleotide sequence: TGCGCCAGCAGCACGGGACAGGGCGGGAACATTCAGTACTTC. This translates into CASSTGQGGNIQYF. Full variable domain (remainder filled in from reference TRBV5-1 and TRBJ2-4): KAGVTQTPRYLIKTRGQQVTLSCSPISGHRSVSWYQQTPGQGLQFLFEYFSETQRNKGNFPGRFSGRQFSNSRSEMNVSTLELGDSALYLCASSTGQGGNIQYFGAGTRLSVL.

This clonotype was counted at least ten times. For the CDR3, the DNA is TGCAGTGCTAGCCTGAACACCCTGGGCAATGAGCAGTTCTTC. Translation: CSASLNTLGNEQFF. The chain links TRBV20-1 to TRBJ2-1; D ambiguous. The CDR3 has 14 residues. The V end was cut by 3 bases, the J end by 6 bases, with 15 bases between. CDR1 DFQATT and CDR2 SNEGSKA come from the germline V gene (reference sequence).

The V gene is TRBV2, the J gene TRBJ2-3; D tentatively reads TRBD1 or TRBD2 (5 bases each). This CDR3 contains 14 residues. Trimming removed 5 bases from V and 4 bases from J, with 13 bases in between. The germline CDR1 and CDR2 sequences are SNHLY and FYNNEI. Written as DNA, the CDR3 is TGTGCCAGCAGTCCGGGACCCGTTCCAGATACGCAGTATTTT. Translation gives CASSPGPVPDTQYF.

The J gene is TRBJ2-4, the V gene TRBV7-2, with TRBD1 as a possible D gene (6 bases). The closer fit of TRBJ2-7 to the DNA end suggests the J call may be wrong. CDR3 length: 15 residues. CDR1 is SGHTA, CDR2 FQGNSA, per germline. The CDR3: CASSPIGTQDYEQYF. CDR3 DNA sequence: TGTGCCAGCAGCCCTATCGGGACACAAGACTACGAGCAGTACTTC.

This rearrangement joins TRBV15 to TRBJ2-7, with D unclear. This CDR3 is built from 17 residues. Between the trimmed V and J ends, which lost 0 bases and 0 bases, there was a span of 15 bases. Germline CDR1 and CDR2: LNHNV and YYDKDF (reference sequence). The CDR3, as DNA: TGTGCCACCAGCAGAGATTCGCGGCGGCAGCACTCCTACGAGCAGTACTTC. This encodes CATSRDSRRQHSYEQYF.

The genes are TRBV25-1 and TRBJ2-5; 8 bases fit TRBD1. Germline V gene lookup returns CDR1 MGHDK and CDR2 SYGVNS. The CDR3 totals 15 residues. The V and J ends lost 1 base and 5 bases, in that order; junction bases with no gene match: 6. The CDR3 loop is CASSEFAGGFETQYF. The CDR3 DNA reads TGTGCCAGCAGTGAATTCGCAGGGGGCTTTGAGACCCAGTACTTC.

As to this clonotype: With a much larger clone just one base away, this may be a read error. J is TRBJ2-5 and V is TRBV7-3; possibly TRBD2 for D (6 bases). The CDR3 spans 13 residues. Germline V gene data show CDR1 as SGHTA and CDR2 as FQGTGA. CDR3 region: CANSPTAEREQYF. The CDR3 DNA sequence: TGTGCCAACAGCCCCACGGCCGAACGGGAGCAGTACTTC.